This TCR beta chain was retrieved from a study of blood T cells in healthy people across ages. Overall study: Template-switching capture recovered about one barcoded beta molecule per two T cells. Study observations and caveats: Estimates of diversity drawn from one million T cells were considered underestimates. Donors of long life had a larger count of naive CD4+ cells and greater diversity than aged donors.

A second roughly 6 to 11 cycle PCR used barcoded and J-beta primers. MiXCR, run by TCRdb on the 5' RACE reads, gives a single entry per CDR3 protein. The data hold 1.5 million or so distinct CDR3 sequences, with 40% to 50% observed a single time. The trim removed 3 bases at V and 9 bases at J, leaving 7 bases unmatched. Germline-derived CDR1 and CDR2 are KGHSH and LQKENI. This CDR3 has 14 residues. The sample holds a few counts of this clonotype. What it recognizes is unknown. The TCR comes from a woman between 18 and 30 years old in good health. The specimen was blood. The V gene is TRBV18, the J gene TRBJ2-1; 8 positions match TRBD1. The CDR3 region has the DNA TGTGCCAGCTCACCTGTGGGACAGGACACTGAGCAGTTCTTC. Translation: CASSPVGQDTEQFF.